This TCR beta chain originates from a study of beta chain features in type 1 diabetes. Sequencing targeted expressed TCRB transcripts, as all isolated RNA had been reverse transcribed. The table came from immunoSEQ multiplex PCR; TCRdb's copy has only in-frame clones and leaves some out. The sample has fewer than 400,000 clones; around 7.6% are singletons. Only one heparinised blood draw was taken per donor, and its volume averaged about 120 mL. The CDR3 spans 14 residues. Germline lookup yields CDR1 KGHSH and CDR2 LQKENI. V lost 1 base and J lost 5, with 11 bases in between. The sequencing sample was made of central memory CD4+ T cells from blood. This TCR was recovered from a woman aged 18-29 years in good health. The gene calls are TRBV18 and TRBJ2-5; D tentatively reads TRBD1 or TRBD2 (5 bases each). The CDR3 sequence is CASSPQGTGETQYF. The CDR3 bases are TGTGCCAGCTCACCACAGGGGACGGGGGAGACCCAGTACTTC.